This TCR beta chain was captured by sequencing in a study of T cells expressing NK-cell markers. Whole-study context: Investigators obtained TCR beta repertoires from sorted CD3+CD56+NKG2C+, CD3+CD56+NKG2C- and CD3+CD56-NKG2C+ T cells.

Comments on this clonotype: Its antigen is unknown.

General study results and limits: HCMV specificity of expanded NKG2C+ T cell clones remained unclear. For a handful of donors, these clonotypes were likewise the leading ones in the CD3+CD56-NKG2C+ fraction.

From germline, CDR1 is MGHRA and CDR2 YSYEKL. The CDR3 sequence is 16 residues long. Each CDR3 protein gets one entry in TCRdb, which reprocessed the 5' RACE reads and gives no DNA. This table holds a few hundred thousand distinct CDR3 sequences. Sequencing input: blood T cells: a sorted CD56 or NKG2C T cell subset, CD4+ or CD8+ T cells, or bulk PBMC T cells (not recorded which). This sequence joins TRBV4-1 and TRBJ2-5; TCRdb returns TRBD1, unconfirmable since there is no DNA. This receptor was taken from a woman between 50 and 59 years old in good health. The CDR3 here is CASSPGTGSSQETQYF.